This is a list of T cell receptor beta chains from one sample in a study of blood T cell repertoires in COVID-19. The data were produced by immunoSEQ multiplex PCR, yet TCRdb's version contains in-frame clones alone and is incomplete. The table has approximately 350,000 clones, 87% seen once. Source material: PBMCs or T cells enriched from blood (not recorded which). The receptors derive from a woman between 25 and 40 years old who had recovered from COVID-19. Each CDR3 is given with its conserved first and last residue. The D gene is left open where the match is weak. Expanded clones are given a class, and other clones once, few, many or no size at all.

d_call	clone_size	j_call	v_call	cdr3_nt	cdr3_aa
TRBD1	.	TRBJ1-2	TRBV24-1	TGTGCCACCAGTGGTATTGACAGGGGTTATGGCTACACCTTC	CATSGIDRGYGYTF
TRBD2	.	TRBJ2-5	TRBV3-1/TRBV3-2	TGTGCCAGCAGCCAAGATGAGGCTAGCGGGGTCCAAGAGACCCAGTACTTC	CASSQDEASGVQETQYF
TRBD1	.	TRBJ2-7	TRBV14	TGTGCCAGCAGCCAAGTTTCCCAGGGGGACCCCTACGAGCAGTACTTC	CASSQVSQGDPYEQYF
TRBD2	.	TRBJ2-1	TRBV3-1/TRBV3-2	TGTGCCAGCAGCCCCGCGGGTGGGGAGGGTGAGCAGTTCTTC	CASSPAGGEGEQFF
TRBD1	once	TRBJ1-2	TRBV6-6	TGTGCCAGCAATACTGGGGACAGAGGTTTATTAGATGGCTACACCTTC	CASNTGDRGLLDGYTF
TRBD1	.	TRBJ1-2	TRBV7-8	TGTGCCAGCAGCTTGGGACAGCCAGGTTCCTATGGCTACACCTTC	CASSLGQPGSYGYTF
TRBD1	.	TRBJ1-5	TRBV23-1	TGCGCCAGCAGTCGTTGTTTGGGACAGGGATTGGGGCAGCCCCAGCATTTT	CASSRCLGQGLGQPQHF
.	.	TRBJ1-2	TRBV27	TGTGCCAGCAGTTCTACAGGGAGGGATGGCTACACCTTC	CASSSTGRDGYTF
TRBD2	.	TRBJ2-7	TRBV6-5	TGTGCCAGCAGAACTTCGGGCGGGAGTGCCCACGAGCAGTACTTC	CASRTSGGSAHEQYF
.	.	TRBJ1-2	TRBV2	TGTGCCAGCAGTGAACCCGACACCTTTCTCTATGGCTACACCTTC	CASSEPDTFLYGYTF
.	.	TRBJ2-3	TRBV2	TGTGCCAGCAGTGAAAATGGCTTAGATACGCAGTATTTT	CASSENGLDTQYF
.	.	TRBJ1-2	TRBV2	TGTGCCAGCAGTTTACCAAATTCGGGAATCTATGGCTACACCTTC	CASSLPNSGIYGYTF
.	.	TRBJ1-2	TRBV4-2	TGTGCCAGCAGCCAAGATGGAGGGGGGGCAGGGAGCTATGGCTACACCTTC	CASSQDGGGAGSYGYTF
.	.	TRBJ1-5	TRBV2	TGTGCCAGCAGTGATGTCAGGGATGGTCAGCCCCAGCATTTT	CASSDVRDGQPQHF
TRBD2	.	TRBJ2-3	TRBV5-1	TGCGCCAGCAGCTTCCTAGCGGGGGCCGGGGCAGATACGCAGTATTTT	CASSFLAGAGADTQYF
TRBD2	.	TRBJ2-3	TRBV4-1	TGCGCCAGCAGCCAAATAGCGGGGTCAAACACAGATACGCAGTATTTT	CASSQIAGSNTDTQYF
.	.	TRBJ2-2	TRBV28	TGTGCCAGCAGTGAATCAGGGGCGCAGGTCACCGGGGAGCTGTTTTTT	CASSESGAQVTGELFF
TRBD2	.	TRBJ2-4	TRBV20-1	TGCAGTGCTAGTCTCCATTTAGCGGGAGGGGAAAACATTCAGTACTTC	CSASLHLAGGENIQYF
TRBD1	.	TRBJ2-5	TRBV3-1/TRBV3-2	TGTGCCAGCAGCCGCTCCGGGACAGGGGGTCCCCAAGAGACCCAGTACTTC	CASSRSGTGGPQETQYF
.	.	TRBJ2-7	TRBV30	TGTGCCTGGAGTTATGGCAGGGGCTACGAGCAGTACTTC	CAWSYGRGYEQYF
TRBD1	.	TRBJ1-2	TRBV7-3	TGTGCCAGCAGCTTAGCAGGGGGCAGCTATGGCTACACCTTC	CASSLAGGSYGYTF
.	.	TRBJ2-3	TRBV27	TGTGCCAGCAGTTTAATGGGCTGGCAGCCCACAGATACGCAGTATTTT	CASSLMGWQPTDTQYF
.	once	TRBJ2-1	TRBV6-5	TGTGCCAGCAGAGATATCTACTCCTACAATGAGCAGTTCTTC	CASRDIYSYNEQFF